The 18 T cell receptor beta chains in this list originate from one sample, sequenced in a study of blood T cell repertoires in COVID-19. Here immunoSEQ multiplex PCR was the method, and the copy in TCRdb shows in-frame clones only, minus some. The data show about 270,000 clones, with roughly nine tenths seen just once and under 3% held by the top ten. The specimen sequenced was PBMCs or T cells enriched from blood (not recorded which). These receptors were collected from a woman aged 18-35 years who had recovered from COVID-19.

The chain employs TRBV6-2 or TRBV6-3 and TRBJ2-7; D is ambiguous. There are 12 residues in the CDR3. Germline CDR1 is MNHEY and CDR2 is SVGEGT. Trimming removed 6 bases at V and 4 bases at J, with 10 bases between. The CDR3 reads CASSRDWYEQYF. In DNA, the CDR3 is TGTGCCAGCAGCCGAGACTGGTACGAGCAGTACTTC.

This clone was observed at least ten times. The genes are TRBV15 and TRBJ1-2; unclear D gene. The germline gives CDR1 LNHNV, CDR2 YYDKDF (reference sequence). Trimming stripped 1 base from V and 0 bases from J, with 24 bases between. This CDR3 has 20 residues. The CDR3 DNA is TGTGCCACCAGCAGAGTAGCACAAAGCCTTCTGTCACCTACTAACTATGGCTACACCTTC. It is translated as CATSRVAQSLLSPTNYGYTF. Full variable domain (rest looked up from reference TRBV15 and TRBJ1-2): DAMVIQNPRYQVTQFGKPVTLSCSQTLNHNVMYWYQQKSSQAPKLLFHYYDKDFNNEADTPDNFQSRRPNTSFCFLDIRSPGLGDTAMYLCATSRVAQSLLSPTNYGYTFGSGTRLTVV.

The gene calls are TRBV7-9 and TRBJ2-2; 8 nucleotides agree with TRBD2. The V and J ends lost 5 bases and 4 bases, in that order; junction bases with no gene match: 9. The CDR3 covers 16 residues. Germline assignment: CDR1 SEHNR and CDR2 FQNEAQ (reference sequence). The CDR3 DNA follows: TGTGCCAGCAGCACTCCGGGGGGGCCCAGCACCGGGGAGCTGTTTTTT. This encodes CASSTPGGPSTGELFF.

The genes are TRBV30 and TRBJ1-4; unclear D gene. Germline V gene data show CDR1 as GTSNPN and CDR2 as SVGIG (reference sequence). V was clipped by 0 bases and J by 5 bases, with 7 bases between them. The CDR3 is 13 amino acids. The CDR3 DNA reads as TGTGCCTGGAGTGTCCGGTGGAATGAAAAACTGTTTTTT. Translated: CAWSVRWNEKLFF.

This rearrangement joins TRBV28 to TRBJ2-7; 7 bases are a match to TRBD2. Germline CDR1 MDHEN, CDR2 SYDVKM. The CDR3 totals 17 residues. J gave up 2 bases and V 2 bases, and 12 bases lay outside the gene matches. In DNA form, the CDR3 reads TGTGCCAGCAGTTTACCTGCCCCTCACGCGGGGGCCTACGAGCAGTACTTC. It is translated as CASSLPAPHAGAYEQYF. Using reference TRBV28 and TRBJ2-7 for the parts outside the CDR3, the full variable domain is DVKVTQSSRYLVKRTGEKVFLECVQDMDHENMFWYRQDPGLGLRLIYFSYDVKMKEKGDIPEGYSVSREKKERFSLILESASTNQTSMYLCASSLPAPHAGAYEQYFGPGTRLTVT.

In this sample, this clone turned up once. In DNA, the CDR3 is TGTGCCAGTAGTAACGTCCCGAGCCTTAATCAGCCCCAGCATTTT. Encoded protein: CASSNVPSLNQPQHF. The chain carries TRBV19 and TRBJ1-5; D is undetermined. The CDR3 is made up of 15 amino acids. Trimming shortened V by 4 bases and J by 4 bases, and 14 bases separated the two germline ends. Looked up from germline, CDR1 is LNHDA and CDR2 is SQIVND (reference sequence).

CDR3 nucleotide sequence: TGTGCCAGCAGCGCGGAGACTAGCGGGATGCGGGAGCAGTACTTC. Amino acids: CASSAETSGMREQYF. V is TRBV9 and J is TRBJ2-7; 11 bases fit TRBD2. Germline CDR1 and CDR2: SGDLS and YYNGEE. The CDR3 loop spans 15 amino acids. V shed 3 bases and J 7 bases; nucleotides not matched to a gene: 9.

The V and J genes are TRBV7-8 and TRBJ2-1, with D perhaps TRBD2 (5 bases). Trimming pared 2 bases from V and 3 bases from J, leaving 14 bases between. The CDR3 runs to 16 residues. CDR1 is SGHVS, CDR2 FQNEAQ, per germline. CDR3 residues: CASSLLAGLNYNEQFF. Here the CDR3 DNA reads TGTGCCAGCAGCTTACTTGCGGGCCTTAACTACAATGAGCAGTTCTTC.

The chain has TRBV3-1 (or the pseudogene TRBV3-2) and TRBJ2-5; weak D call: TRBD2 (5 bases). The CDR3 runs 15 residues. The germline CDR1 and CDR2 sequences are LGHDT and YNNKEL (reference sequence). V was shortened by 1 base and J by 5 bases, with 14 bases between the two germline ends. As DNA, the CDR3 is TGTGCCAGCAGCCAAGGAGGTGAGGGTCGGGAGACCCAGTACTTC. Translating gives CASSQGGEGRETQYF.

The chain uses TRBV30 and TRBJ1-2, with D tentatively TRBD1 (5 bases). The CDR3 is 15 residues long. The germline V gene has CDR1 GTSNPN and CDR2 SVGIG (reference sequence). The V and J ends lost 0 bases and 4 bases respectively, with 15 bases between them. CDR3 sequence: CAWSVRQSVVYGYTF. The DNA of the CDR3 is TGTGCCTGGAGTGTTAGACAGTCGGTCGTCTATGGCTACACCTTC.

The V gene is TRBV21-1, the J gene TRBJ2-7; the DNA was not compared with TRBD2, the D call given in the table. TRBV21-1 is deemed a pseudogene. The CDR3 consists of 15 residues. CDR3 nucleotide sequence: TGTGCCAGCAGCATACAGCGGGAGGGCCGATACGAGCAGTACTTC. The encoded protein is CASSIQREGRYEQYF.

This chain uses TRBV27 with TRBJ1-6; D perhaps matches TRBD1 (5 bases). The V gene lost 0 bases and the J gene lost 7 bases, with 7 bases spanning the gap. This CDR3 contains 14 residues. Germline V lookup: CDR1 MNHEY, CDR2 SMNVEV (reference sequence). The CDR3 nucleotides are TGTGCCAGCAGTTTATCCAGACAGAATTCACCCCTCCACTTT. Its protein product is CASSLSRQNSPLHF.

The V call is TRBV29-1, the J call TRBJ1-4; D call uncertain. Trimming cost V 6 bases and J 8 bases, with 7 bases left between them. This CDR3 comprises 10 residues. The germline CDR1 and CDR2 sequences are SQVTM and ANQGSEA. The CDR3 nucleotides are TGCAGCGTGCGCCTGGAAAAACTGTTTTTT. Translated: CSVRLEKLFF.

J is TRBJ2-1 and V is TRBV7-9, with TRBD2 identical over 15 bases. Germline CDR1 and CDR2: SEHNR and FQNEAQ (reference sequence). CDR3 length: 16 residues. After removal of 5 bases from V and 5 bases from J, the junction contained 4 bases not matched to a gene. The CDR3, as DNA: TGTGCCAGCAGCCCAAGGACTAGCGGGAGGGACAATGAGCAGTTCTTC. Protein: CASSPRTSGRDNEQFF.

CDR3 nucleotide sequence: TGCAGCGTTGAAGGGACTCCAGGGGCCTCTGGAAACACCATATATTTT. Translated, it gives CSVEGTPGASGNTIYF. The chain combines TRBV29-1 with TRBJ1-3; maybe TRBD1 (6 bases). Germline values: CDR1 SQVTM, CDR2 ANQGSEA. The CDR3 runs to 16 residues. With 1 base removed from V and 0 bases from J, the gap between germline ends came to 13 bases.

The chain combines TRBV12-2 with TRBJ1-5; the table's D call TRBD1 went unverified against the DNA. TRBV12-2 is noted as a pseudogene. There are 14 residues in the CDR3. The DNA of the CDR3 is TGTGCAAGTCGAGGGCAGGGGAACAATCAGCCCCAGCATTTT. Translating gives CASRGQGNNQPQHF.

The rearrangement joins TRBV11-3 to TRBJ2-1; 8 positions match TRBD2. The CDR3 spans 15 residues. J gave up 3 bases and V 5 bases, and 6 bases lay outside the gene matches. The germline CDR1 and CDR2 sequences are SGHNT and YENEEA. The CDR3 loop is CASSQTSGLYNEQFF. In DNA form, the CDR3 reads TGTGCCAGCAGCCAAACTAGCGGCCTCTACAATGAGCAGTTCTTC.

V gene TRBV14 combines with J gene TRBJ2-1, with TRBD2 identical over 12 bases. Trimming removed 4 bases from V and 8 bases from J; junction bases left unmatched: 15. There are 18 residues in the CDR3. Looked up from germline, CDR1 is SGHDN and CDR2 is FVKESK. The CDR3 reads CASSPQIRASGRAHEQFF. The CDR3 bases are TGTGCCAGCAGCCCCCAAATCCGGGCTAGCGGGAGGGCCCATGAGCAGTTCTTC.